The 27 T cell receptor beta chains listed next were all sequenced from one sample in a study of blood T cell repertoires in COVID-19. TCRdb's copy holds only in-frame clones and misses some; the assay was immunoSEQ multiplex PCR. The sample holds approximately 64,000 clones, roughly 91% seen once. The source material was PBMCs or T cells enriched from blood (not recorded which). The receptor source for this set is a woman between 35 and 50 years old who had recovered from COVID-19.

The rearrangement links TRBV10-1 to TRBJ2-7, with 7 bases fitting TRBD1. The CDR3 runs 15 residues. Germline CDR1 and CDR2: WNHNN and SYGVQD (reference sequence). Losses at the gene ends were 0 bases for V and 7 bases for J; bases not matched to a gene: 9. The CDR3 coding sequence is TGCGCCAGCAGTGAGTCTACACAGGGGTTGGGAGAGCAGTACTTC. This gives the protein CASSESTQGLGEQYF.

The V call is TRBV3-1 (or the pseudogene TRBV3-2), the J call TRBJ2-5; D is ambiguous. Trimming shortened V by 3 bases and J by 5 bases, and 7 bases separated the two germline ends. Germline CDR1 and CDR2: LGHDT and YNNKEL (reference sequence). The CDR3 has 12 amino acids. CDR3 DNA sequence: TGTGCCAGCAGCCAGAAGCTTGAGACCCAGTACTTC. The encoded protein is CASSQKLETQYF.

V and J are TRBV27 and TRBJ1-4; 8 bases are a match to TRBD1. Germline V lookup: CDR1 MNHEY, CDR2 SMNVEV (reference sequence). The CDR3 has 14 amino acids. With V trimmed by 10 bases and J by 10 bases, 14 bases remained unmatched. The CDR3 DNA is TGTGCCACCAGCCCACTGGACAGGGTTGGAAAACTGTTTTTT. It is translated as CATSPLDRVGKLFF.

The genes are TRBV6-5 and TRBJ2-3; a weak D match, TRBD2 (6 bases). The CDR3 has 15 amino acids. Per the germline V gene, CDR1 is MNHEY and CDR2 is SVGAGI. The V gene lost 11 bases and the J gene lost 4 bases, with 22 bases spanning the gap. The CDR3 region has the DNA TGTGCCTGCACCTCGAGGCGGGGTATGGCAGATACGCAGTATTTT. Translation gives CACTSRRGMADTQYF.

The count of this clone is one. The CDR3 coding sequence is TGTGCCAGCTCACTAGACAGGGGGAGAGCTTTCTTT. Its protein is CASSLDRGRAFF. The chain recombines TRBV18 with TRBJ1-1, with TRBD1 identical over 9 bases. Germline CDR1 is KGHSH and CDR2 is LQKENI. This CDR3 has 12 residues. V lost 4 bases and J lost 10; bases outside the gene matches: 4.

The chain employs TRBV12-5 and TRBJ2-2; tentative D call: TRBD1 (6 bases). Germline CDR1 is LGHNT and CDR2 is FRNRAP. The CDR3 is 16 amino acids. V lost 0 bases and J 1 base, leaving 9 bases between the germline ends. CDR3 region: CASGLVRQENTGELFF. CDR3 DNA: TGTGCTAGTGGTTTGGTACGACAGGAGAACACCGGGGAGCTGTTTTTT.

This clone was observed a handful of times. The chain links TRBV5-6 to TRBJ1-2, with TRBD1 matching 9 bases. The CDR3 has 13 amino acids. Germline V gene lookup returns CDR1 SGHDT and CDR2 YYEEEE. Trimming removed 1 base from V and 6 bases from J; junction bases left unmatched: 1. The CDR3 is CASSLNRGHGYTF. CDR3 coding DNA: TGTGCCAGCAGCTTGAACAGGGGGCATGGCTACACCTTC.

The chain carries TRBV13 and TRBJ1-1; 8 bases are a match to TRBD1. CDR3 length: 14 residues. After removal of 6 bases from V and 0 bases from J, the junction contained 3 bases not matched to a gene. CDR1 and CDR2 from the germline V gene are PRHDT and FYEKMQ (reference sequence). The CDR3 DNA sequence: TGTGCCAGCAGTTCAGGGGGCCTGAACACTGAAGCTTTCTTT. Its protein product is CASSSGGLNTEAFF.

The chain joins TRBV6-1 to TRBJ1-3; D gene uncertain. Per germline, CDR1 MNHNS and CDR2 SASEGT. CDR3 length: 15 residues. V was clipped by 0 bases and J by 2 bases, with 8 bases between them. The CDR3 loop reads CASSEATGTGNTIYF. The CDR3 nucleotides are TGTGCCAGCAGTGAAGCGACCGGGACTGGAAACACCATATATTTT.

V is TRBV7-9 and J is TRBJ1-1; maybe TRBD1 (6 bases). V was trimmed by 1 base and J by 5 bases, leaving 11 bases between them. Germline assignment: CDR1 SEHNR and CDR2 FQNEAQ (reference sequence). The CDR3 is 14 amino acids. The CDR3 nucleotides are TGTGCCAGCAGCTTAGTTAACAGGGAGACTGAAGCTTTCTTT. Its translation: CASSLVNRETEAFF.

J is TRBJ1-4 and V is TRBV5-1; TRBD1 matches at 10 bases. Germline V gives CDR1 SGHRS, CDR2 YFSETQ. Unmatched junction bases numbered 5, after V lost 4 bases and J lost 5 bases. There are 15 residues in the CDR3. The CDR3 reads CASSGDRGHNEKLFF. The CDR3 bases are TGCGCCAGCAGCGGAGACAGGGGGCACAATGAAAAACTGTTTTTT. Using reference TRBV5-1 and TRBJ1-4 for the parts outside the CDR3, the full variable domain is KAGVTQTPRYLIKTRGQQVTLSCSPISGHRSVSWYQQTPGQGLQFLFEYFSETQRNKGNFPGRFSGRQFSNSRSEMNVSTLELGDSALYLCASSGDRGHNEKLFFGSGTQLSVL.

The rearrangement joins TRBV29-1 to TRBJ1-3; TRBD1 might be the D (5 bases). CDR3 length: 14 amino acids. Germline lookup yields CDR1 SQVTM and CDR2 ANQGSEA. Trimming removed 4 bases at V and 0 bases at J, with 10 bases between. CDR3 in amino acids: CSVVHRSSGNTIYF. The CDR3 DNA sequence: TGCAGCGTTGTCCACAGGTCCTCTGGAAACACCATATATTTT.

This chain uses TRBV13 with TRBJ2-7; 8 bases are shared with TRBD1. J was trimmed by 0 bases and V by 4 bases; bases with no gene match: 8. The germline gives CDR1 PRHDT, CDR2 FYEKMQ (reference sequence). This CDR3 has 16 amino acids. CDR3 DNA sequence: TGTGCCAGCAGCTCTCGGCAGGGGGCGCGCTCCTACGAGCAGTACTTC. Protein product: CASSSRQGARSYEQYF.

The chain recombines TRBV6-1 with TRBJ1-4; unclear D gene. This CDR3 spans 14 amino acids. CDR1 is MNHNS and CDR2 is SASEGT in the germline V gene. Trimming pared 5 bases from V and 7 bases from J, leaving 14 bases between. Here the CDR3 reads CASSLRDSVEKLFF. The DNA of the CDR3 is TGTGCCAGCAGTTTACGGGATTCGGTTGAAAAACTGTTTTTT.

This clone was picked up a small number of times. The V and J genes are TRBV6-2 or TRBV6-3 and TRBJ2-3; 15 bases agree with TRBD2. V was clipped by 5 bases and J by 3 bases; unmatched bases: 12. This CDR3 region has 19 residues. CDR1 is MNHEY, CDR2 SVGEGT, per germline. In nucleotides, the CDR3 is TGTGCCAGCAGTGCGGGACTAGCGGGGGGCCGGACGATAACAGATACGCAGTATTTT. Residues: CASSAGLAGGRTITDTQYF.

The V call is TRBV15, the J call TRBJ1-2; D is uncertain. The CDR3 is 12 residues long. CDR1 is LNHNV, CDR2 YYDKDF, per germline (reference sequence). V was pared by 1 base and J by 9 bases, with 9 bases between. The CDR3 nucleotides read TGTGCCACCAGCAGAGTCGGGAGGAGCTACACCTTC. Translating it yields CATSRVGRSYTF.

The V call is TRBV5-3, the J call TRBJ2-1; 14 bases line up with TRBD2. TRBV5-3 is marked as an open reading frame, function uncertain. Unmatched junction bases numbered 8, after V lost 0 bases and J lost 0 bases. The CDR3 is 20 amino acids. The CDR3 protein is CARSLEGTSGGRRSYNEQFF. The CDR3 DNA follows: TGTGCCAGAAGCTTGGAGGGGACTAGCGGGGGCCGGCGCTCCTACAATGAGCAGTTCTTC.

The rearrangement uses TRBV9 and TRBJ2-1, with 9 bases that match TRBD2. V shed 3 bases and J 8 bases; nucleotides not matched to a gene: 15. This CDR3 region has 17 residues. Germline-derived CDR1 and CDR2 are SGDLS and YYNGEE. The CDR3 here is CASSGNLAGTKADEQFF. CDR3 DNA: TGTGCCAGCAGCGGTAACCTAGCGGGGACAAAAGCCGATGAGCAGTTCTTC.

This clone appeared a single time. This chain uses TRBV12-3 or TRBV12-4 with TRBJ1-1; TRBD1 aligns across 7 bases. The CDR3 is 11 amino acids. With 4 bases clipped from V and 8 bases from J, the junction kept 1 base outside the gene matches. CDR3 in amino acids: CASSSDREAFF. As DNA, the CDR3 is TGTGCCAGCAGTTCGGACAGGGAAGCTTTCTTT.

The chain joins TRBV6-6 to TRBJ2-7, with 8 bases identical to TRBD2. The CDR3 sequence is 12 residues long. Germline V gene sequence: CDR1 MNHNY, CDR2 SVGAGI (reference sequence). The trim removed 8 bases at V and 5 bases at J, leaving 5 bases unmatched. The CDR3, as DNA: TGTGCCAGCGGCCTAGCGGGTAACGAGCAGTACTTC. Protein product: CASGLAGNEQYF.

V usage is TRBV7-6 and J usage is TRBJ2-2; TRBD1 agrees at 9 bases. J was trimmed by 1 base and V by 5 bases; bases with no gene match: 2. CDR1 is SGHVS, CDR2 FNYEAQ, per germline. The CDR3 totals 15 residues. Here the CDR3 reads CASSRGQGNTGELFF. The CDR3 DNA is TGTGCCAGCAGCCGGGGACAGGGGAACACCGGGGAGCTGTTTTTT.

V usage is TRBV27 and J usage is TRBJ1-2, with D hard to call. The CDR3 totals 12 residues. V gave up 6 bases and J gave up 2 bases, with 7 bases separating them. Germline values: CDR1 MNHEY, CDR2 SMNVEV (reference sequence). The CDR3 nucleotides read TGTGCCAGCAGGAGAAAGAACTATGGCTACACCTTC. This translates into CASRRKNYGYTF.

The chain uses TRBV6-5 and TRBJ2-7, with D perhaps TRBD1 (5 bases). Germline CDR1 MNHEY, CDR2 SVGAGI. The CDR3 loop spans 12 amino acids. Trimming removed 5 bases from V and 6 bases from J, with 11 bases in between. This CDR3 reads CASSRGAAEQYF. The CDR3 nucleotides are TGTGCCAGCAGTCGTGGGGCGGCCGAGCAGTACTTC.

The chain recombines TRBV7-6 with TRBJ1-6, with D tentatively TRBD1 (6 bases). The V end was cut by 0 bases, the J end by 6 bases, with 9 bases between. The germline V gene encodes CDR1 SGHVS and CDR2 FNYEAQ. The CDR3 has 15 residues. CDR3: CASSLAQGTNSPLHF. The CDR3 DNA reads as TGTGCCAGCAGCTTAGCGCAGGGGACTAATTCACCCCTCCACTTT.

This clone was seen only a few times. The chain combines TRBV6-5 with TRBJ1-2; no clear D. The CDR3 contains 14 residues. The V and J ends lost 5 bases and 3 bases respectively, with 13 bases between them. Germline CDR1 and CDR2: MNHEY and SVGAGI. This chain's CDR3 is CASSPRQTYYGYTF. CDR3 bases: TGTGCCAGCAGTCCGCGCCAGACTTACTATGGCTACACCTTC.

CDR3 DNA sequence: TGTGCCTGGACTGGCGGGACAGATTACGAGCAGTACTTC. This codes for CAWTGGTDYEQYF. The chain uses TRBV30 and TRBJ2-7; a possible D gene is TRBD1 (7 bases). The CDR3 contains 13 residues. Germline CDR1 is GTSNPN and CDR2 is SVGIG (reference sequence). The ends were cut back, 4 bases at V and 4 bases at J, with 14 bases in the middle.

The rearrangement joins TRBV19 to TRBJ2-7; 10 bases are shared with TRBD1. Germline V lookup: CDR1 LNHDA, CDR2 SQIVND (reference sequence). V lost 6 bases and J lost 6; bases outside the gene matches: 8. The CDR3 is 14 amino acids. Written as DNA, the CDR3 is TGTGCCAGTAGACCCGGGACAGGGGTTGGCGAGCAGTACTTC. It specifies CASRPGTGVGEQYF.